This T cell receptor (beta chain) is drawn from a study of regulatory T cells in long-lasting Graves disease. Study-level findings and limits: The study found TRBV28, TRBJ1-2 and TRBJ2-5 favored in persistent disease.

The V end was cut by 1 base, the J end by 4 bases, with 14 bases between. This CDR3 is built from 15 residues. Germline values: CDR1 SGHTA, CDR2 FQGNSA. Time point here: newly diagnosed GD, antithyroid drugs for less than 3 months. With RNA extracted from PBMCs as input, the TCR library was made. Arm-PCR of CDR3 regions with iRepertoire HTBI primers generated TCR beta libraries. TCRdb redid the calling of the multiplex PCR reads with MiXCR, one entry per CDR3 protein. The sample includes more than 450,000 distinct CDR3 sequences, more than 10% of them seen just once. There are many counts of this clonotype. The target antigen is unknown. This sample was also put to use in a study of T cells in Graves' hyperthyroidism and ophthalmopathy.

Sequencing was performed on peripheral blood mononuclear cells (PBMCs), taken at new diagnosis, from a patient treated with antithyroid drugs. This sequence was found in a young woman with Graves disease. J is TRBJ2-7 and V is TRBV7-2; D ambiguous. DNA for the CDR3: TGTGCCAGCAGCTTAGGGGCCACTCTGGGGTACGAGCAGTACTTC. This codes for CASSLGATLGYEQYF.